The sample holds one count of the clone carrying this T cell receptor (beta chain). Its antigen is not identified. Other DNA sequences from this sample encode an identical CDR3 as well. About 30,000 T cell genomes (roughly 0.2 ug DNA) went into each sorted-subset replicate. Some clones are missing from TCRdb's copy, which holds only in-frame ones; the method was immunoSEQ multiplex PCR. The top ten hold roughly 1.7% of the sample, which has around 1,900,000 clones, just over 90% seen once. The sample is drawn from a study of shared clonotypes between healthy human individuals. Study-level results: Rarefaction analysis demonstrated incomplete sorted-subset sequencing notwithstanding large depth. The generation probabilities recorded for non-shared clonotypes fell below those of clonotypes shared by all four donors. Between a few donors, naive CD4 clonotypes were shared at a level of about 5%.

From germline, CDR1 is ENHRY and CDR2 SYGVKD. V gave up 0 bases and J gave up 2 bases, with 11 bases separating them. The length of the CDR3 is 16 residues. Cells designated naive CD8 were CD45RO-negative and were positively selected for CCR7, with terminally differentiated effector memory CD45RA+ cells excluded. Sequenced sample: naive CD8+ T cells from PBMCs. This TCR derives from a young man in good health. Some clones in this sample may be carry-over from other donors' samples. The chain joins TRBV10-3 to TRBJ2-1; D remains unclear. The CDR3 sequence: CAISESGLSTYNEQFF. The CDR3 DNA reads as TGTGCCATCAGTGAGTCAGGGCTCTCCACCTACAATGAGCAGTTCTTC.